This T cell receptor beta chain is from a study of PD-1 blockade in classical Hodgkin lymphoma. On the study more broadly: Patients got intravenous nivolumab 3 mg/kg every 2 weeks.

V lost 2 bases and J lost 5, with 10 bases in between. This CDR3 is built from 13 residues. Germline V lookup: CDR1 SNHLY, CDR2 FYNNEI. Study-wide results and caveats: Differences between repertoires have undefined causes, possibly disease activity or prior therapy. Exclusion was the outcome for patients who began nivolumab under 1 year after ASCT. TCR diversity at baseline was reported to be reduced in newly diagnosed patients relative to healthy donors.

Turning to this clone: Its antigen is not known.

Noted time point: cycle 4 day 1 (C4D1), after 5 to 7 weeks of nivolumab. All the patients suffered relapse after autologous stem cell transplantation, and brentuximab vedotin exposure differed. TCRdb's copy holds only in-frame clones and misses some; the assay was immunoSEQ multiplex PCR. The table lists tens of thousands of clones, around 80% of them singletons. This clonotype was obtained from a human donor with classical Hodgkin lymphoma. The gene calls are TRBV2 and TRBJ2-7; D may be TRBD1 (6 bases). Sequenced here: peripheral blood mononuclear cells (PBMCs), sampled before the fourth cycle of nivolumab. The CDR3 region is CASSEQGFNEQYF. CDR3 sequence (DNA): TGTGCCAGCAGTGAACAGGGGTTTAACGAGCAGTACTTC.